The 15 T cell receptor beta chains below come from one sample, sequenced in a study of PD-L1 blockade in urothelial cancer. Repertoires were generated with immunoSEQ multiplex PCR, while TCRdb's copy carries only in-frame clones and drops some. The table shows roughly 100,000 clones, with about 90% occurring only once. The time point denotes: pretreatment peripheral blood. This material consisted of PBMCs, taken around atezolizumab (anti-PD-L1) treatment. The receptor source for this set is a woman at least 80 years old with urothelial cancer.

The chain employs TRBV2 and TRBJ2-1; TRBD2 aligns across 12 bases. Germline CDR1 is SNHLY and CDR2 is FYNNEI. CDR3 length equals 15 residues. With V trimmed by 5 bases and J by 6 bases, 5 bases remained unmatched. The CDR3 sequence is CASSLLAGGINEQFF. CDR3 nucleotide sequence: TGTGCCAGCAGTTTACTAGCGGGAGGTATCAATGAGCAGTTCTTC. Full variable domain (remainder filled in from reference TRBV2 and TRBJ2-1): EPEVTQTPSHQVTQMGQEVILRCVPISNHLYFYWYRQILGQKVEFLVSFYNNEISEKSEIFDDQFSVERPDGSNFTLKIRSTKLEDSAMYFCASSLLAGGINEQFFGPGTRLTVL.

The V gene is TRBV6-1, the J gene TRBJ2-7, with a tentative D call TRBD1 (6 bases). V was trimmed by 4 bases and J by 4 bases, leaving 11 bases between them. The CDR3 has 13 residues. Per germline, CDR1 MNHNS and CDR2 SASEGT. CDR3 in amino acids: CASSVTGKYEQYF. The CDR3 nucleotides are TGTGCCAGCAGTGTTACAGGGAAATACGAGCAGTACTTC.

A remark on this clone: A junction end diverges from the germline sequence, so it may reflect a read error. In DNA form, the CDR3 reads TGTGCCTGGAGTGTATCGGGGGGCAACCAGCCCCAGCATTTT. Amino acids: CAWSVSGGNQPQHF. This sequence joins TRBV30 and TRBJ1-5, with D perhaps matching TRBD1 (6 bases). There are 14 residues in the CDR3. Germline-derived CDR1 and CDR2 are GTSNPN and SVGIG (reference sequence).

V gene TRBV6-5 combines with J gene TRBJ2-3; 11 bases map to TRBD2. V gave up 5 bases and J gave up 3 bases; unmatched junction bases: 4. The CDR3 totals 15 residues. The germline V gene encodes CDR1 MNHEY and CDR2 SVGAGI. Here the CDR3 reads CASSLIAGGTDTQYF. The CDR3 DNA follows: TGTGCCAGCAGTCTTATAGCGGGAGGGACAGATACGCAGTATTTT.

The chain has TRBV4-1 and TRBJ2-7; 8 bases are a match to TRBD2. The CDR3 runs to 17 residues. From germline, CDR1 is MGHRA and CDR2 YSYEKL. Trimming took 1 base from V and 6 from J; bases not matched to a gene: 14. This CDR3 is CASSQGHMKREWSEQYF. The CDR3 nucleotides are TGCGCCAGCAGCCAAGGGCATATGAAGCGGGAGTGGAGCGAGCAGTACTTC.

The chain has TRBV6-5 and TRBJ1-1; possible D gene TRBD1, 5 bases. The CDR3 is 15 residues long. V lost 9 bases and J 4 bases, leaving 21 bases between the germline ends. Germline V CDR1 and CDR2: MNHEY, SVGAGI. The CDR3 sequence is CARTETAIRVTEAFF. The CDR3 nucleotides read TGTGCCAGAACAGAGACGGCCATCAGGGTCACTGAAGCTTTCTTT.

The V and J genes are TRBV18 and TRBJ2-1; 9 nucleotides align to TRBD2. The germline V gene has CDR1 KGHSH and CDR2 LQKENI. The CDR3 extends over 17 amino acids. V shed 0 bases, J shed 4 bases, and the junction held 7 bases outside the gene matches. The CDR3 nucleotides read TGTGCCAGCTCACCACCAAATTCCCTAGCGGGGTACAATGAGCAGTTCTTC. Amino acids: CASSPPNSLAGYNEQFF.

This chain uses TRBV11-3 with TRBJ2-5; D might be TRBD2 (5 bases). Trimming removed 5 bases at V and 5 bases at J, with 12 bases between. The CDR3 has 13 amino acids. Per germline, CDR1 SGHNT and CDR2 YENEEA. CDR3 DNA: TGTGCCAGCAGCACCGCGGGTCGTGAGACCCAGTACTTC. Encoded protein: CASSTAGRETQYF.

In nucleotides, the CDR3 is TGTGCCAGCAGCCAAGATTTAAACACCGGGGAGCTGTTTTTT. This codes for CASSQDLNTGELFF. The chain has TRBV4-2 and TRBJ2-2; the D is unclear. The CDR3 is made up of 14 amino acids. The germline V gene has CDR1 LGHNA and CDR2 YNFKEQ. V was pared by 0 bases and J by 2 bases, with 4 bases between.

The chain employs TRBV6-1 and TRBJ2-1; 13 bases align to TRBD2. The J segment lost 8 bases and the V segment lost 2 bases, leaving 18 bases of the junction unmatched. This CDR3 has 20 residues. Germline lookup yields CDR1 MNHNS and CDR2 SASEGT. Here the CDR3 reads CASSELGHRRTSGSLYEQFF. The CDR3 coding sequence is TGTGCCAGCAGTGAACTCGGACACCGGAGGACTAGCGGGAGCTTATATGAGCAGTTCTTC.

This chain joins TRBV11-2 and TRBJ2-7, with 8 bases lining up with TRBD2. This CDR3 is built from 18 residues. Germline V gives CDR1 SGHAT, CDR2 FQNNGV. The V and J ends lost 5 bases and 5 bases, in that order; junction bases with no gene match: 20. The CDR3 nucleotides read TGTGCCAGCAGCCGCACTCCGGGACTAGTTATAGGGCCCCACGAGCAGTACTTC. It yields the protein CASSRTPGLVIGPHEQYF.

This clone was detected a few times. This sequence joins TRBV18 and TRBJ2-1; a weak D match, TRBD2 (6 bases). V lost 6 bases and J 1 base, leaving 16 bases between the germline ends. This CDR3 contains 16 residues. CDR1 KGHSH and CDR2 LQKENI come from the germline V gene. The DNA for the CDR3 is TGTGCCAGCTCCGCAGGAGGGGCATCATCCTACAATGAGCAGTTCTTC. This translates into CASSAGGASSYNEQFF.

There are a few counts of this clone. This sequence joins TRBV7-2 and TRBJ1-2; D is unclear. The CDR3 spans 13 residues. Trimming left V 5 bases short and J 1 base short, with 8 bases between. Germline V gives CDR1 SGHTA, CDR2 FQGNSA. CDR3: CASSPRDNYGYTF. The CDR3 DNA is TGTGCCAGCAGCCCCCGGGATAACTATGGCTACACCTTC.

The chain couples TRBV19 to TRBJ1-1, with D possibly TRBD1 on 5 matching bases. From germline, CDR1 is LNHDA and CDR2 SQIVND (reference sequence). Trimming removed 10 bases from V and 4 bases from J, with 28 bases in between. The CDR3 totals 17 residues. CDR3 amino acids: CATGSPTGGVGVTEAFF. The CDR3 DNA reads TGTGCCACTGGCAGCCCCACCGGGGGGGTAGGGGTCACTGAAGCTTTCTTT.

This chain connects TRBV9 to TRBJ2-2; 10 nucleotides align to TRBD2. Germline loops: CDR1 SGDLS, CDR2 YYNGEE. V shed 3 bases and J 1 base; nucleotides not matched to a gene: 3. The CDR3 is 16 residues long. The CDR3 sequence: CASSGQRGGNTGELFF. The CDR3 DNA is TGTGCCAGCAGCGGCCAGCGGGGGGGGAACACCGGGGAGCTGTTTTTT.